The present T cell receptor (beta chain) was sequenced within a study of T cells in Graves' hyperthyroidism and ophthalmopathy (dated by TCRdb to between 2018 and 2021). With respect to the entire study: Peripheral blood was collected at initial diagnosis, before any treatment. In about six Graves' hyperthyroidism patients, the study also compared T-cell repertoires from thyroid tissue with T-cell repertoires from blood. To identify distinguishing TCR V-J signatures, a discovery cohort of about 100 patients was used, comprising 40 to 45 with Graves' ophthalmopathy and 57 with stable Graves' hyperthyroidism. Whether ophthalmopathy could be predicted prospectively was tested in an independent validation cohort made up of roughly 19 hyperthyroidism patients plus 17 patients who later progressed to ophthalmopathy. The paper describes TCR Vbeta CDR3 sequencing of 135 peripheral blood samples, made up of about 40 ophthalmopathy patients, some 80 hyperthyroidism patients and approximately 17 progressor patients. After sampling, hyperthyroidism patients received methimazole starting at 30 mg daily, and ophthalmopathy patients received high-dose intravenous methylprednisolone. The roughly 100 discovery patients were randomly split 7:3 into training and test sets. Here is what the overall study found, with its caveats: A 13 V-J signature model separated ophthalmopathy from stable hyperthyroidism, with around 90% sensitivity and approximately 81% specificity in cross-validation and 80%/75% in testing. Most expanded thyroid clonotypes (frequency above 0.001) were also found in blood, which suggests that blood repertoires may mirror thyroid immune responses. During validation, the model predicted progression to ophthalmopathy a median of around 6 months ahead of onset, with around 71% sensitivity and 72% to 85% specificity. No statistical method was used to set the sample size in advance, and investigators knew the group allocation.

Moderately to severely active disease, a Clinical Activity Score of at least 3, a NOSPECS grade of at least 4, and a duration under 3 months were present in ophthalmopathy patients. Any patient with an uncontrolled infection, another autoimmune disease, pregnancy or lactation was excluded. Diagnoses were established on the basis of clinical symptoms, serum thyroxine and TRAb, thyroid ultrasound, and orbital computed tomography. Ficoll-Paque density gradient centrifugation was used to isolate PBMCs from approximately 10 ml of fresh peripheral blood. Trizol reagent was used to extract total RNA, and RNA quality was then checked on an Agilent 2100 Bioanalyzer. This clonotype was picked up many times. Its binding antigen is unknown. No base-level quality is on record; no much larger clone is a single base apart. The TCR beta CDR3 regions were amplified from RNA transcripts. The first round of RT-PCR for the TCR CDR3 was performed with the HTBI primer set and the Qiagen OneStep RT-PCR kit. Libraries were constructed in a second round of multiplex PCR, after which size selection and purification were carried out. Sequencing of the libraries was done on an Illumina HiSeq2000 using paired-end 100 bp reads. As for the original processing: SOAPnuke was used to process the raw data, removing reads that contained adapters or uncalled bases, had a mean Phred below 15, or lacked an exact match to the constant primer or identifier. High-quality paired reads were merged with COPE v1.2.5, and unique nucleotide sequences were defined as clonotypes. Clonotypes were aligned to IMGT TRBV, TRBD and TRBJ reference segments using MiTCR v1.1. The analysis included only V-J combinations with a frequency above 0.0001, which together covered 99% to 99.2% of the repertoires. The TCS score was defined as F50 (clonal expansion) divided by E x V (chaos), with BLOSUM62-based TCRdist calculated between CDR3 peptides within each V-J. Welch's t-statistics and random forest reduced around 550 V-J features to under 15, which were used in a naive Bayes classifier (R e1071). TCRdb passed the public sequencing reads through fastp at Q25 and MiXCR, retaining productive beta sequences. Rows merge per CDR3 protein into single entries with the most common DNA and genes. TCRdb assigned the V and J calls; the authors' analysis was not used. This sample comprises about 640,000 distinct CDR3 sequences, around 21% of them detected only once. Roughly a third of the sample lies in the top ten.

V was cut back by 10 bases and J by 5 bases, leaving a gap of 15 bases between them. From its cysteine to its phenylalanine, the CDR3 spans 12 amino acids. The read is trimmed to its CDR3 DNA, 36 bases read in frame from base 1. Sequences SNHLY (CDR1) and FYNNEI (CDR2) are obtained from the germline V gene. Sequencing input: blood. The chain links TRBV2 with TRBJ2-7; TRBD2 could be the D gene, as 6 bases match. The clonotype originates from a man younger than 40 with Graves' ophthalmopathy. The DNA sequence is TGTGCCACTCAACCCTCGGGGGACGAGCAGTACTTC. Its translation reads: CATQPSGDEQYF.